Below, 23 T cell receptor beta chains from the same sample are listed, as sequenced in a study of T cell changes during pregnancy in multiple sclerosis. Here immunoSEQ multiplex PCR was the method, and the copy in TCRdb shows in-frame clones only, minus some. The profile shows tens of thousands of clones, about 88% of them singletons. The sample consisted of CD4+ T cells from peripheral blood mononuclear cells, taken in the first trimester of pregnancy. The source of these receptors is a female donor with multiple sclerosis, enrolled in a pregnancy study.

The rearrangement uses TRBV23-1 and TRBJ2-3; D may be TRBD2 (6 bases). TRBV23-1 is assigned to the ORF class and has an uncertain function. The CDR3 has 14 amino acids. With 6 bases removed from V and 6 bases from J, the gap between germline ends came to 16 bases. CDR3 region: CASRRRVGLDTQYF. In nucleotides, the CDR3 is TGCGCCAGCAGAAGGAGGGTTGGTTTGGATACGCAGTATTTT.

The chain couples TRBV10-2 to TRBJ2-1; 9 bases are a match to TRBD2. This CDR3 region has 15 residues. The germline V gene has CDR1 WSHSY and CDR2 SAAADI. The V segment lost 8 bases and the J segment 8 bases; nucleotides outside the gene matches: 13. This CDR3 is CASVASGKHGDEQFF. In DNA form, the CDR3 reads TGCGCCAGCGTTGCTAGCGGGAAGCATGGAGATGAGCAGTTCTTC.

This sequence joins TRBV19 and TRBJ2-1; maybe TRBD2 (5 bases). CDR1 and CDR2 from the germline V gene are LNHDA and SQIVND (reference sequence). The CDR3 extends over 11 amino acids. V lost 6 bases and J 15 bases, leaving 15 bases between the germline ends. This CDR3 is CASRRVREWFF. In DNA form, the CDR3 reads TGTGCCAGTAGAAGGGTACGGGAATGGTTCTTC.

The rearrangement links TRBV27 to TRBJ1-5; no definite D call. This CDR3 spans 15 amino acids. Deletions cut 3 bases from V and 1 base from J, with 10 bases between. The germline gives CDR1 MNHEY, CDR2 SMNVEV (reference sequence). CDR3 DNA sequence: TGTGCCAGCAGTTTGCTAAGCGGGAGCAATCAGCCCCAGCATTTT. The encoded protein is CASSLLSGSNQPQHF.

V gene TRBV28 combines with J gene TRBJ1-2, with 8 bases lining up with TRBD1. The CDR3 runs 12 residues. The junction had 3 bases not matched to a gene; V was cut back by 7 bases and J by 5 bases. Germline loops: CDR1 MDHEN, CDR2 SYDVKM. CDR3 bases: TGTGCCAGCACGACAGGGGTTTATGGCTACACCTTC. Amino acids: CASTTGVYGYTF.

The rearrangement links TRBV5-4 to TRBJ2-1, with TRBD2 identical over 10 bases. The CDR3 is 15 residues long. Germline loops: CDR1 SGHNT, CDR2 YYREEE (reference sequence). Germline trimming cut 1 base from V and 5 bases from J; bases unmatched to any gene: 3. CDR3 in DNA: TGTGCCAGCAGCTTGAGCGGGAGGGCCAACAATGAGCAGTTCTTC. It codes for CASSLSGRANNEQFF.

The chain employs TRBV19 and TRBJ1-5; TRBD1 is a possible D gene (5 bases). The CDR3 loop spans 16 amino acids. Between the trimmed V and J ends, which lost 7 bases and 7 bases, there was a span of 23 bases. Germline lookup yields CDR1 LNHDA and CDR2 SQIVND (reference sequence). CDR3 residues: CASKDTGVSSGQPQHF. The CDR3 DNA reads as TGTGCCAGTAAGGATACGGGGGTGAGTTCGGGGCAGCCCCAGCATTTT.

The chain uses TRBV28 and TRBJ2-2, with TRBD1 identical over 9 bases. The CDR3 contains 17 residues. Germline lookup yields CDR1 MDHEN and CDR2 SYDVKM. V shed 4 bases and J 3 bases; nucleotides not matched to a gene: 9. The CDR3 DNA sequence: TGTGCCAGCAGTTCGGCCGGGACAGGGCGTTACACCGGGGAGCTGTTTTTT. Amino acid sequence: CASSSAGTGRYTGELFF.

The V and J genes are TRBV7-9 and TRBJ1-4; weak D call: TRBD1 (6 bases). CDR3 length equals 14 residues. CDR1 is SEHNR and CDR2 is FQNEAQ in the germline V gene (reference sequence). V lost 3 bases and J lost 3, with 8 bases in between. The CDR3, as DNA: TGTGCCAGCAGCTTCACAGGGTCTAATGAAAAACTGTTTTTT. Its protein product is CASSFTGSNEKLFF. Drawing the rest from reference TRBV7-9 and TRBJ1-4, the complete variable domain is DTGVSQNPRHKITKRGQNVTFRCDPISEHNRLYWYRQTLGQGPEFLTYFQNEAQLEKSRLLSDRFSAERPKGSFSTLEIQRTEQGDSAMYLCASSFTGSNEKLFFGSGTQLSVL.

The rearrangement links TRBV18 to TRBJ2-1, with 12 bases that match TRBD2. CDR3 length: 16 amino acids. V was clipped by 0 bases and J by 9 bases; unmatched bases: 6. The germline CDR1 and CDR2 sequences are KGHSH and LQKENI. The CDR3 protein is CASSPPRLAGGVEQFF. The CDR3 bases are TGTGCCAGCTCACCACCTCGGCTAGCGGGGGGGGTTGAGCAGTTCTTC.

The rearrangement links TRBV5-4 to TRBJ1-2, with TRBD1 as a possible D gene (6 bases). Germline-derived CDR1 and CDR2 are SGHNT and YYREEE (reference sequence). Trimming removed 0 bases from V and 8 bases from J, with 14 bases in between. This CDR3 is built from 14 residues. The CDR3 nucleotides read TGTGCCAGCAGCTTGGCCGGGGGGCTAGGGGGCTACACCTTC. This gives the protein CASSLAGGLGGYTF.

This chain joins TRBV5-1 and TRBJ2-1; a weak D match, TRBD2 (6 bases). Trimming cost V 4 bases and J 7 bases, with 15 bases left between them. CDR1 and CDR2 (germline): SGHRS, YFSETQ. The CDR3 loop spans 14 amino acids. The CDR3 bases are TGCGCCAGCAGCCCCGGGACTTTGGAGAATGAGCAGTTCTTC. Amino acids: CASSPGTLENEQFF.

The CDR3 region is CASSQALAGELFF. CDR3 coding DNA: TGTGCCAGCAGCCAAGCGTTGGCCGGGGAGCTGTTTTTT. V and J are TRBV11-1 and TRBJ2-2; D remains unclear. Trimming removed 5 bases from V and 6 bases from J, with 10 bases in between. Germline assignment: CDR1 SGHAT and CDR2 FQDESV (reference sequence). The CDR3 loop spans 13 amino acids. Using reference TRBV11-1 and TRBJ2-2 for the parts outside the CDR3, the full variable domain is EAEVAQSPRYKITEKSQAVAFWCDPISGHATLYWYRQILGQGPELLVQFQDESVVDDSQLPKDRFSAERLKGVDSTLKIQPAELGDSAMYLCASSQALAGELFFGEGSRLTVL.

A few counts support this clone. This rearrangement joins TRBV7-2 to TRBJ2-3, with 12 positions matching TRBD2. The CDR3 spans 15 residues. From germline, CDR1 is SGHTA and CDR2 FQGNSA. The J segment lost 5 bases and the V segment lost 3 bases, leaving 3 bases of the junction unmatched. The DNA of the CDR3 is TGTGCCAGCAGCTTGACTAGCGGGAGTAGAGATACGCAGTATTTT. The encoded protein is CASSLTSGSRDTQYF.

This chain connects TRBV4-3 to TRBJ1-2, with D possibly matching TRBD1 (5 bases). Germline V gives CDR1 LGHNA, CDR2 YSLEER. CDR3 length: 16 residues. V was cut by 0 bases and J by 2 bases, with 13 bases left in between. The CDR3 loop is CASSQDPGVGNYGYTF. CDR3 bases: TGCGCCAGCAGCCAAGACCCGGGGGTAGGGAACTATGGCTACACCTTC.

This clone was seen once. The V gene is TRBV7-2, the J gene TRBJ1-2, with a tentative D call TRBD1 (6 bases). Trimming left V 2 bases short and J 2 bases short, with 18 bases between. Germline V gene lookup returns CDR1 SGHTA and CDR2 FQGNSA. The CDR3 loop spans 17 amino acids. CDR3 nucleotide sequence: TGTGCCAGCAGCTTACGGGACACACCCATGTGGAACTATGGCTACACCTTC. It encodes CASSLRDTPMWNYGYTF.

The chain recombines TRBV11-2 with TRBJ1-2; no definite D call. The CDR3 length is 14 residues. Trimming stripped 1 base from V and 0 bases from J, with 6 bases between. CDR1 SGHAT and CDR2 FQNNGV come from the germline V gene. Written as DNA, the CDR3 is TGTGCCAGCAGCTTAGTAAGCACTAACTATGGCTACACCTTC. This codes for CASSLVSTNYGYTF.

The rearrangement uses TRBV11-2 and TRBJ1-3; no firm D call. CDR1 is SGHAT, CDR2 FQNNGV, per germline. V dropped 2 bases and J dropped 4 bases, with 6 bases sitting between them. The CDR3 runs to 13 residues. The CDR3: CASSLQQGNTIYF. The CDR3 DNA sequence: TGTGCCAGCAGCTTACAACAGGGAAACACCATATATTTT.

The J gene is TRBJ1-5, the V gene TRBV25-1; no reliable D call. CDR3 length: 14 amino acids. From germline, CDR1 is MGHDK and CDR2 SYGVNS. V lost 3 bases and J lost 5, with 11 bases in between. The CDR3 loop reads CASSDWGADQPQHF. DNA for the CDR3: TGTGCCAGCAGTGATTGGGGAGCGGATCAGCCCCAGCATTTT. Based on the CDR3 plus reference TRBV25-1 and TRBJ1-5, the full variable domain is EADIYQTPRYLVIGTGKKITLECSQTMGHDKMYWYQQDPGMELHLIHYSYGVNSTEKGDLSSESTVSRIRTEHFPLTLESARPSHTSQYLCASSDWGADQPQHFGDGTRLSIL.

The chain combines TRBV19 with TRBJ1-5; D not certain. Germline assignment: CDR1 LNHDA and CDR2 SQIVND (reference sequence). There are 12 residues in the CDR3. Trimming pared 3 bases from V and 9 bases from J, leaving 9 bases between. Here the CDR3 DNA reads TGTGCCAGTAGTATCCTAGGGAGGCCCCAGCATTTT. It yields the protein CASSILGRPQHF.

The chain has TRBV15 and TRBJ2-3; weak D call: TRBD2 (5 bases). This CDR3 contains 14 residues. Trimming stripped 5 bases from V and 1 base from J, with 10 bases between. Germline CDR1 is LNHNV and CDR2 is YYDKDF (reference sequence). The CDR3 coding sequence is TGTGCCACCAGCGCCAGCGGACGCACAGATACGCAGTATTTT. Translated: CATSASGRTDTQYF.

The chain recombines TRBV25-1 with TRBJ2-3; maybe TRBD1 (5 bases). V lost 5 bases to trimming and J lost 2 bases, with 8 bases between them. There are 13 residues in the CDR3. Germline CDR1 and CDR2: MGHDK and SYGVNS. The CDR3 DNA reads TGTGCCAGCAGTACGACAGACACAGATACGCAGTATTTT. This gives the protein CASSTTDTDTQYF.

This clone showed up just a few times. The chain has TRBV28 and TRBJ1-2; maybe TRBD1 (6 bases). Germline V gene data show CDR1 as MDHEN and CDR2 as SYDVKM. The CDR3 spans 15 residues. Trimming cost V 7 bases and J 5 bases, with 20 bases left between them. CDR3: CASTPLQGKRYGYTF. The DNA for the CDR3 is TGTGCCAGCACCCCCCTTCAGGGGAAGAGATATGGCTACACCTTC.